This T cell receptor beta chain was captured by sequencing in a study of graft-versus-host responses after intestinal transplantation. As concerns this clone: Its cognate antigen is unknown.

This table comes from immunoSEQ multiplex PCR, and its TCRdb copy is limited to in-frame clones, with some not included. Among over 70,000 clones listed, roughly 89% were seen once. Looked up from germline, CDR1 is SGHDT and CDR2 is YYEEEE. The CDR3 is 13 residues long. V lost 3 bases and J lost 4, with 10 bases in between. J is TRBJ2-5 and V is TRBV5-6; D not resolved. The source is a human donor who was the organ donor for an intestinal transplant. Here the sequenced sample was unstimulated CD8+ T cells sorted from spleen or lymph node cells, taken before transplant. CDR3 protein: CASSSQRPETQYF. The CDR3 DNA is TGTGCCAGCAGCTCCCAGCGCCCAGAGACCCAGTACTTC.